This T cell receptor beta chain stems from a study of T cell repertoires in cytomegalovirus infection (dated by TCRdb to between 2019 and 2020). Context from the whole study: Donor HLA type was relevant to the analysis, as public TCR beta signatures indicated carriage of CMV infection together with the matching HLA type. What the research found in general, with its limitations: In both this cohort and an independent cohort of more than 350 donors, the cumulative frequency of public TCR beta family members distinguished carriers of CMV infection plus the relevant HLA type. In the ex vivo response, HLA-C-restricted CMV-specific TCR beta clonotypes were dominant, and in two of eight donors the single most frequent clonotype came from this HLA-C-restricted group.

Sequencing took place on an Illumina HiSeq 1500. Using fastp at Q25 and MiXCR, TCRdb reprocessed the public reads and kept productive beta chains. Each entry is one CDR3 protein sequence, shown with its most common DNA and genes. The sample records more than 350,000 distinct CDR3 sequences, approximately 30% of which are singletons. The ten biggest clones cover roughly an eighth of the sample. This clonotype showed up just a few times. Its antigen is currently not known. No base-level quality is on record; no much larger clone is a single base apart. V lost 3 bases and J lost 2 bases; the stretch between them is 11 bases long. The CDR3 covers 15 residues, taking in both the cysteine and the phenylalanine. This entry keeps only the CDR3 DNA: 45 bases, framed from base 1. CDR1 and CDR2 are read off the germline V gene as SNHLY and FYNNEI.

The rearranged segments are TRBV2 and TRBJ1-5; the D region possibly corresponds to TRBD1 (5 bases align). The sample was PBMCs. The clonotype originates from a human donor in good health (CMV status not recorded). Some clones in this sample may be carry-over from other donors' samples. The CDR3 here reads CASSEEGFGNQPQHF. The nucleotide sequence reads TGTGCCAGCAGTGAGGAGGGGTTCGGCAATCAGCCCCAGCATTTT.